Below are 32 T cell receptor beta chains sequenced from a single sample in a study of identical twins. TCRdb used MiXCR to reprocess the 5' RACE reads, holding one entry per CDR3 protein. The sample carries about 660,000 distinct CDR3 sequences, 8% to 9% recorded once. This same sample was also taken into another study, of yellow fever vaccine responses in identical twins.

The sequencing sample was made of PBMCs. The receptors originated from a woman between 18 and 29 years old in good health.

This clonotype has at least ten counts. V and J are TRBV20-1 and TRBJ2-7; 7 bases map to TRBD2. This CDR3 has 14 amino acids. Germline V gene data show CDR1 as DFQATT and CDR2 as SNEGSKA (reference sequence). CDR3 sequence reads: CSSTVFRGGNEQYF. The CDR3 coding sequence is TGCAGCTCTACGGTTTTTCGGGGAGGGAACGAGCAGTACTTC.

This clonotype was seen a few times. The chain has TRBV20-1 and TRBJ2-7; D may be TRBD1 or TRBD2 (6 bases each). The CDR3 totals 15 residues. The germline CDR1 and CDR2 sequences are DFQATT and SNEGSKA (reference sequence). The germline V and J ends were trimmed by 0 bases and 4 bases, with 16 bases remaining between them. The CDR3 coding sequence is TGCAGTGCTAGAGATAGGGGGGCCACTCAATACGAGCAGTACTTC. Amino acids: CSARDRGATQYEQYF.

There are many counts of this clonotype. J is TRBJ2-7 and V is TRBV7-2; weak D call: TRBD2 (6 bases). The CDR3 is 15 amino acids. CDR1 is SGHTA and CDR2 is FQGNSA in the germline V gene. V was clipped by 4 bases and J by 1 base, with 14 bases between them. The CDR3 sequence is CASSYLGTSSYEQYF. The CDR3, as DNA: TGTGCCAGCAGCTATCTCGGGACTTCTTCCTACGAGCAGTACTTC.

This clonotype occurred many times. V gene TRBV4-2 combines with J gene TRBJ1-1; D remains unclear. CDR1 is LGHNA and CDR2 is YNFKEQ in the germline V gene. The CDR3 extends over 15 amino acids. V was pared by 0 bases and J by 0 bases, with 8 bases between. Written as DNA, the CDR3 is TGTGCCAGCAGCCAAGATTTAACAATGAACACTGAAGCTTTCTTT. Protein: CASSQDLTMNTEAFF.

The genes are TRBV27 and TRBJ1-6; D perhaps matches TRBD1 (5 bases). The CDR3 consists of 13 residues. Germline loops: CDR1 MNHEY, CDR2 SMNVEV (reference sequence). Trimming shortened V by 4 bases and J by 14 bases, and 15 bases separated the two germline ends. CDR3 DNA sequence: TGTGCCAGCAGTTGGGACCAATTCATGACCCTCCACTTT. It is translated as CASSWDQFMTLHF.

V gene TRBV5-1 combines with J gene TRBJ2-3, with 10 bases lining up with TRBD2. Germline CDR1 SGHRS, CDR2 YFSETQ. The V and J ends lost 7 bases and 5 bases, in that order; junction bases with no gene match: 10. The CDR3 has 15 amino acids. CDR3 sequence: CASSTTGLAEDTQYF. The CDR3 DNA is TGCGCCAGCTCGACGACCGGACTAGCGGAAGATACGCAGTATTTT.

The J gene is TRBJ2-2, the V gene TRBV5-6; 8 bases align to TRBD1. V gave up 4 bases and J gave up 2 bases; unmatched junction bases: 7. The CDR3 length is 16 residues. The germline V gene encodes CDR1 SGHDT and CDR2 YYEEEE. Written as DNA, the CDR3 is TGTGCCAGCAGCCTAAGGACAGGGTCCAACACCGGGGAGCTGTTTTTT. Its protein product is CASSLRTGSNTGELFF.

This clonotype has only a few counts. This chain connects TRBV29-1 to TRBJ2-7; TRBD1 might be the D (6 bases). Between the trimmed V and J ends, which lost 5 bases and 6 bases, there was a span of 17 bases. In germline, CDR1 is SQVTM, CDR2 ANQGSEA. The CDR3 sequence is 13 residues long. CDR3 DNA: TGCAGCGTTATCTGGGCCGGGACATCCGAGCAGTACTTC. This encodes CSVIWAGTSEQYF.

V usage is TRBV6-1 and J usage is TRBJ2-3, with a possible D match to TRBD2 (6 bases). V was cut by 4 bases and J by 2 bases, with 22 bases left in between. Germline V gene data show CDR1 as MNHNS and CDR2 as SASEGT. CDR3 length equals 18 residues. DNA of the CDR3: TGTGCCAGCAGTGTATTTTCTGTGGCGGGGATTAACACAGATACGCAGTATTTT. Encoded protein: CASSVFSVAGINTDTQYF.

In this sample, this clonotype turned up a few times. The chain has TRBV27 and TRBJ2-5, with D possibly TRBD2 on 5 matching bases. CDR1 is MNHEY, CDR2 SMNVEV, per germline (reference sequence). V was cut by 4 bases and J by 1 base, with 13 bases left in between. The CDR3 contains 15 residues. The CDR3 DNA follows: TGTGCCAGCAGTTCCCGGACTCACTCCCAAGAGACCCAGTACTTC. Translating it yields CASSSRTHSQETQYF.

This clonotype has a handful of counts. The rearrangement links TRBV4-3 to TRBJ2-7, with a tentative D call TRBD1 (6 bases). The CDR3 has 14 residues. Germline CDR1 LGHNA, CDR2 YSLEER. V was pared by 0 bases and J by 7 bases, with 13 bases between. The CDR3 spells CASSQDWTVSEQYF. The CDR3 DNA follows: TGCGCCAGCAGCCAAGATTGGACAGTAAGTGAGCAGTACTTC.

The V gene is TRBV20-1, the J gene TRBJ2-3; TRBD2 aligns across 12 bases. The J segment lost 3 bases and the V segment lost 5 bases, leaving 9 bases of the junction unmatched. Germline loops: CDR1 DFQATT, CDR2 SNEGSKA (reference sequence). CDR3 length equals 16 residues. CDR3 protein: CSAQNPTSGRTDTQYF. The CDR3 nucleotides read TGCAGTGCTCAAAACCCGACTAGCGGGAGAACAGATACGCAGTATTTT.

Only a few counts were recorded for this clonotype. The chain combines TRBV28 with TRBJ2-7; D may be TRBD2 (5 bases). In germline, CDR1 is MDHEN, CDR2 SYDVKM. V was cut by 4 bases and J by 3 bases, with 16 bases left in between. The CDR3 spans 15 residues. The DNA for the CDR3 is TGTGCCAGCAGTTCGACCTTTGTGAGCGGCTACGAGCAGTACTTC. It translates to CASSSTFVSGYEQYF.

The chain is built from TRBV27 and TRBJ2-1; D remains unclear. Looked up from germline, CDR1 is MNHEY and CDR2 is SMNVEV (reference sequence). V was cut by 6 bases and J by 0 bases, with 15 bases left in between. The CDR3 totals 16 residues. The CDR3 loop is CASRPNPPSSYNEQFF. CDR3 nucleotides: TGTGCCAGCAGACCCAACCCCCCGAGCTCCTACAATGAGCAGTTCTTC.

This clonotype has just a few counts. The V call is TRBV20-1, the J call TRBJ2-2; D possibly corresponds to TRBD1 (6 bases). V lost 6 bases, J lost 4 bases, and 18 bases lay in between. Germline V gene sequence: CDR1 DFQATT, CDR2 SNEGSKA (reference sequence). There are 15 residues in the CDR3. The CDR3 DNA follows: TGCAGTGCAGTGGGTCTGGACAGTTCCACCGGGGAGCTGTTTTTT. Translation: CSAVGLDSSTGELFF.

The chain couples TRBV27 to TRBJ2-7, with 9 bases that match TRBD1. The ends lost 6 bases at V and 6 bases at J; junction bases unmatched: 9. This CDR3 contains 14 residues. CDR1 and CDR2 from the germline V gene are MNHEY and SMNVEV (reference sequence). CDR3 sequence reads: CASSPGTGWGEQYF. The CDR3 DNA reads TGTGCCAGCAGCCCCGGGACAGGGTGGGGCGAGCAGTACTTC.

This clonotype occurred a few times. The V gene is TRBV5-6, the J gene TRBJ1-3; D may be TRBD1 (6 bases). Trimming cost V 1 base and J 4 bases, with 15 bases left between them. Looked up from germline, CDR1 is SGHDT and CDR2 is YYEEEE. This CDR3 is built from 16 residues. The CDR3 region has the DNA TGTGCCAGCAGCTTGTACAGGGCGATTAACGGAAACACCATATATTTT. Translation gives CASSLYRAINGNTIYF.

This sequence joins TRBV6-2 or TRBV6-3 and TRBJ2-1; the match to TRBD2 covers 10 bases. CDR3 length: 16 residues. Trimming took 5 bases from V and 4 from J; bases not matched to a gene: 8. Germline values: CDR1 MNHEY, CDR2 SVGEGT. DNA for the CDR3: TGTGCCAGCAGTAGACTGCTAGCGGGAGAATACAATGAGCAGTTCTTC. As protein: CASSRLLAGEYNEQFF.

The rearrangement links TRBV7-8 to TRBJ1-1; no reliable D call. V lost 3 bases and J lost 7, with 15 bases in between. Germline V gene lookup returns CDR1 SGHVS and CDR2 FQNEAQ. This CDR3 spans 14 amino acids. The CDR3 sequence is CASSLAGGDGEAFF. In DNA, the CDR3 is TGTGCCAGCAGCTTGGCTGGCGGGGATGGTGAAGCTTTCTTT.

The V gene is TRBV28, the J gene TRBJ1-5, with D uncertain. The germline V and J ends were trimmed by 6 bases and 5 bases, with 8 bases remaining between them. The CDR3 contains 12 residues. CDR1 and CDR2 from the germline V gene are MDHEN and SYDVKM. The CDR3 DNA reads TGTGCCAGCAGCCAGCAGTATCAGCCCCAGCATTTT. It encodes CASSQQYQPQHF.

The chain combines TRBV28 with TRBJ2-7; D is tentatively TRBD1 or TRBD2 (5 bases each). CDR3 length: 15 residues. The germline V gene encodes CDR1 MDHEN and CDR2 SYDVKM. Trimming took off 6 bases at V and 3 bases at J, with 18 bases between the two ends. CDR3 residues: CASRGVGKADYEQYF. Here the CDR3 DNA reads TGTGCCAGCAGGGGGGTTGGAAAAGCGGACTACGAGCAGTACTTC.

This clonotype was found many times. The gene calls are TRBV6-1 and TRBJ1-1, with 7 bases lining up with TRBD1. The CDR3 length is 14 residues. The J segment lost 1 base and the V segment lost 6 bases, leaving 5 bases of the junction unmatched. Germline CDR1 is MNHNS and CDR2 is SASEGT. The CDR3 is CASRPDRANTEAFF. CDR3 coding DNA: TGTGCCAGCAGACCCGACAGGGCGAACACTGAAGCTTTCTTT.

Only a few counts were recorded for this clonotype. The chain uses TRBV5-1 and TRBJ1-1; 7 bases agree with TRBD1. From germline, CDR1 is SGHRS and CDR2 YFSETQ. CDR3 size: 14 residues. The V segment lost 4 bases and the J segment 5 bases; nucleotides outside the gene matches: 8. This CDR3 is CASSLPTGETEAFF. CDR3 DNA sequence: TGCGCCAGCAGCCTACCCACAGGGGAGACTGAAGCTTTCTTT.

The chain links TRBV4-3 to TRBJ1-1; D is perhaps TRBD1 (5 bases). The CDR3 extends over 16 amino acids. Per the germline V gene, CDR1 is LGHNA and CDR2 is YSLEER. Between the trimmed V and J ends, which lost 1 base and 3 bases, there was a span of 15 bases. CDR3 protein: CASSQAPQGGYTEAFF. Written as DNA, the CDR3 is TGCGCCAGCAGCCAAGCCCCCCAGGGTGGCTACACTGAAGCTTTCTTT.

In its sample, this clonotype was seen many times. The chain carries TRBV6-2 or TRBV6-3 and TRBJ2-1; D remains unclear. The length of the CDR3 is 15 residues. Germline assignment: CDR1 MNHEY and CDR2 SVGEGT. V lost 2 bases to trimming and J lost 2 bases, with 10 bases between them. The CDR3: CASSYDDLAYNEQFF. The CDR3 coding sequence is TGTGCCAGCAGTTACGACGACCTAGCCTACAATGAGCAGTTCTTC.

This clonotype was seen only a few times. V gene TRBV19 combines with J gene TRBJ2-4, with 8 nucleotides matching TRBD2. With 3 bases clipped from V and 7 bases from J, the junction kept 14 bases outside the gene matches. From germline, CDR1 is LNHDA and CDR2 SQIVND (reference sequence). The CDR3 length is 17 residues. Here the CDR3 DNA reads TGTGCCAGTAGTATCGATGGGAGGCGGGGGGCCCGGAACATTCAGTACTTC. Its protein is CASSIDGRRGARNIQYF.

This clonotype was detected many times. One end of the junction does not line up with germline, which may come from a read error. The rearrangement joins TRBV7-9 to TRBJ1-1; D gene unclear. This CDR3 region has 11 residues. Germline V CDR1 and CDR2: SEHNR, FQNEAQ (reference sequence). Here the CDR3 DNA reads TGTGCCAGCAGTTTAGTTGGTGAAGCTTTCTTT. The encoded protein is CASSLVGEAFF.

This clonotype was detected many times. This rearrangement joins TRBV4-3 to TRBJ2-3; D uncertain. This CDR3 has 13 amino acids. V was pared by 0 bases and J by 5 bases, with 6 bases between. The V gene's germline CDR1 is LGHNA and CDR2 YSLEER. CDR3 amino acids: CASSQDWQDTQYF. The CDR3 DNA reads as TGCGCCAGCAGCCAAGATTGGCAAGATACGCAGTATTTT.

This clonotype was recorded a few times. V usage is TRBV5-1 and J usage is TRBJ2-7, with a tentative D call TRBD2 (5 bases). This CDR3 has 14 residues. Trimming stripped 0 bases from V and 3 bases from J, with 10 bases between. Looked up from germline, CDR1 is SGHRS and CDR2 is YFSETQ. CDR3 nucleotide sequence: TGCGCCAGCAGCTTGGTCGGGAACTTCTACGAGCAGTACTTC. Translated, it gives CASSLVGNFYEQYF. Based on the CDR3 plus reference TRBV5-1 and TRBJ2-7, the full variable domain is KAGVTQTPRYLIKTRGQQVTLSCSPISGHRSVSWYQQTPGQGLQFLFEYFSETQRNKGNFPGRFSGRQFSNSRSEMNVSTLELGDSALYLCASSLVGNFYEQYFGPGTRLTVT.

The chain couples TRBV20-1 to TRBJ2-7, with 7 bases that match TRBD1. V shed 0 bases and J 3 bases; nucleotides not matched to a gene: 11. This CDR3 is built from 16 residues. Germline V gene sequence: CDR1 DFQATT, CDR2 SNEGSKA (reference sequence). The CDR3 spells CSARETNRDRVYEQYF. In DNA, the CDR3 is TGCAGTGCTAGAGAAACGAACCGGGACAGAGTCTACGAGCAGTACTTC.

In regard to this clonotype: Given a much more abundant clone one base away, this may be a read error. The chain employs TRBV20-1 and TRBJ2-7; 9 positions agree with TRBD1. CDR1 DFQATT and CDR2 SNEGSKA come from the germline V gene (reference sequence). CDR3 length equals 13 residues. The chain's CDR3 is CSARDRGSHEQYF. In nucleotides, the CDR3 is TGCAGTGCTAGGGACAGGGGCTCCCACGAGCAGTACTTC.

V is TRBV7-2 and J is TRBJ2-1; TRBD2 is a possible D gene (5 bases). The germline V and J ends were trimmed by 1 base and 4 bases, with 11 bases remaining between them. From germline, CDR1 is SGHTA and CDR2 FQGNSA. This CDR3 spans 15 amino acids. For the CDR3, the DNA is TGTGCCAGCAGCTTAGAGGCTAGCAGATACAATGAGCAGTTCTTC. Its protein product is CASSLEASRYNEQFF.